This entry concerns a single T cell receptor beta chain. One junction end disagrees with the germline gene, perhaps due to a read error. Authors' analysis steps: Estimation of nucleated cell counts was performed using reference gene primer amplification. The assay was immunoSEQ multiplex PCR, and TCRdb's table has in-frame clones only and misses some. D and trimming were read from the DNA, whereas the V and J calls and clone size are those reported in that table. This sample carries about 180,000 clones, about nine tenths of them seen once, and the ten largest clones take roughly 4.2%. The data were taken from a study of blood T cell repertoires in COVID-19. Overall study context: Material from acute and convalescent COVID-19 was sourced from the United States, Italy and Spain.

Germline CDR1 reads MDHEN; CDR2 reads SYDVKM. This CDR3 spans 15 amino acids. The sequence was obtained from a woman in her 30s with acute or convalescent COVID-19. The V and J genes are TRBV28 and TRBJ1-1; D is ambiguous. Material: peripheral blood. CDR3 bases: TGTGTCAGCAGTTTAACTAGGGATTTGAACACTGAAGCTTTCTTT. Protein product: CVSSLTRDLNTEAFF.